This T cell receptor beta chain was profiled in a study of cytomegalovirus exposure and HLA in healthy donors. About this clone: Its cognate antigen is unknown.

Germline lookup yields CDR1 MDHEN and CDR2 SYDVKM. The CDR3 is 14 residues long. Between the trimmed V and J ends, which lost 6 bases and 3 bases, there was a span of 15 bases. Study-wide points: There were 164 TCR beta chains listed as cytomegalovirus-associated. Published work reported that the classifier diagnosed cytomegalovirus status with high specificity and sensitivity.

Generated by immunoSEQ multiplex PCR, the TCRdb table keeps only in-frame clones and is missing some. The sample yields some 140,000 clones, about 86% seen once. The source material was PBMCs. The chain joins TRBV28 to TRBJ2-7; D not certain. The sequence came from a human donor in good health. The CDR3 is CASSPLARSYEQYF. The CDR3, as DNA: TGTGCCAGCAGCCCCCTGGCTAGGAGCTACGAGCAGTACTTC.